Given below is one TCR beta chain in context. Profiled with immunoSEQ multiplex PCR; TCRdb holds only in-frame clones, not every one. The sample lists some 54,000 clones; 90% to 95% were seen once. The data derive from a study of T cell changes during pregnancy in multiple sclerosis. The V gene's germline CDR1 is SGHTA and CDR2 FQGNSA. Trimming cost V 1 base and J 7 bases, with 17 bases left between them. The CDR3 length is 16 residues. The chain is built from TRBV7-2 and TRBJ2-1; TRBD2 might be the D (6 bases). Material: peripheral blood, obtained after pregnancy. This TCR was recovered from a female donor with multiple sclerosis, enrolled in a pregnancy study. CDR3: CASSLVGGLPRNEQFF. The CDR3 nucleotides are TGTGCCAGCAGCTTAGTCGGGGGTCTCCCTAGGAATGAGCAGTTCTTC.